The clone carrying this T cell receptor (beta chain) was found a few times. Its antigen remains unidentified. The V end lost 0 bases, the J end lost 8 bases, and 7 bases lay between the germline ends. CDR3 length equals 11 residues. The germline V gene encodes CDR1 GTSNPN and CDR2 SVGIG (reference sequence). This entry belongs to a study of OX40 agonist ivuxolimab in advanced cancers. TCRdb's copy holds only in-frame clones and misses some; the assay was immunoSEQ multiplex PCR. Found here are over 85,000 clones, about 80% of them singletons; the top ten hold 1.4% to 1.5%. Notes on the study in general: Low clonal expansion, among the lowest seen, marked partial responders at 0.1-3.0 mg/kg.

The receptor comes from an adult with an advanced solid tumor such as melanoma, head and neck, liver or kidney cancer. The sequencing here drew on CD4+ or CD8+ T cells sorted from blood, taken in a trial of the OX40 agonist ivuxolimab. V is TRBV30 and J is TRBJ1-2; D is undetermined. The CDR3 DNA sequence: TGTGCCTGGAGTGTTATCACCGGCTACACCTTC. Residues: CAWSVITGYTF.